This is a list of T cell receptor beta chains from one sample in a study of a mutant IDH1 vaccine in newly diagnosed glioma. Assay: immunoSEQ multiplex PCR; the TCRdb copy retains only in-frame clones and omits some. The sample has under 150,000 clones, roughly 90% seen once. For these TCRs, the target antigens are not known. Sequenced material: PBMCs, taken from a glioma patient whose treatment included an IDH1 peptide vaccine. The receptors come from a woman aged 45-60 years with glioma. The CDR3 runs from the conserved cysteine through the conserved F or W. Each record gives: J gene, D gene, V gene, clone size, CDR3 DNA, CDR3 protein. The D gene is left open where the match is weak. Part of the rows lack a size; the others show once, few, many or a class for expanded clones.

TRBJ1-5,-,TRBV27,once,TGTGCCAGCAGATCCTGGGCCCGGGCGTCAGATAGCAATCAGCCCCAGCATTTT,CASRSWARASDSNQPQHF
TRBJ2-6,TRBD1,TRBV6-5,-,TGTGCCAGCAGTCTTGGGACAGATGGGGCCAACGTCCTGACTTTC,CASSLGTDGANVLTF
TRBJ2-7,TRBD2,TRBV6-6,few,TGTGCCAGCAGTTATCCCCAGCGGGAGCCATTCTACGAGCAGTACTTC,CASSYPQREPFYEQYF
TRBJ2-1,-,TRBV5-1,-,TGCGCCAGCAGCTCCAAGACTAGCTCCTACAATGAGCAGTTCTTC,CASSSKTSSYNEQFF
TRBJ1-5,TRBD1,TRBV30,few,TGTGCCTGGAACCCGGACAGGAATCAGCCCCAGCATTTT,CAWNPDRNQPQHF
TRBJ2-5,TRBD1,TRBV6-1,-,TGTGCCATAGGACAGGGGGCTGGAGAGACCCAGTACTTC,CAIGQGAGETQYF
TRBJ1-6,-,TRBV11-2,-,TGTGCCAGCAGCTTACCAGGCGGAAATAATTCACCCCTCCACTTT,CASSLPGGNNSPLHF
TRBJ2-1,TRBD2,TRBV18,few,TGTGCCAGCTCACTCGGGACTAGCGGGATGAATGAGCAGTTCTTC,CASSLGTSGMNEQFF
TRBJ2-5,TRBD2,TRBV5-4,-,TGTGCCAGCAGCTTGGCTAGCGGCCCCAAACTCCAAGAGACCCAGTACTTC,CASSLASGPKLQETQYF
TRBJ2-7,TRBD1,TRBV18,-,TGTGCCAGCTCACCGCGGACAGGGAGCTCCTACGAGCAGTACTTC,CASSPRTGSSYEQYF
TRBJ2-7,TRBD2,TRBV2,-,TGTGCCAGCAGTTTGCTAGCGGGCCCTTACGAGCAGTACTTC,CASSLLAGPYEQYF
TRBJ2-7,TRBD2,TRBV14,-,TGTGCCAGCAGCCAGGGAGGGTACGAGCAGTACTTC,CASSQGGYEQYF
TRBJ2-1,TRBD2,TRBV27,-,TGTGCCAGCACAGGGAGAGGGGAGCGGGAGTGGTATGAGCAGTTCTTC,CASTGRGEREWYEQFF
TRBJ1-4,-,TRBV6-1,-,TGTGCCAGCAGTGAAGCTGTGGGGGGATTCCAACCCCCCTCAGCAAAACTGTTTTTT,CASSEAVGGFQPPSAKLFF
TRBJ2-1,-,TRBV2,-,TGTGCCAGCAGTCCGTTCCACAATGAGCAGTTCTTC,CASSPFHNEQFF
TRBJ1-1,TRBD1,TRBV7-9,-,TGTGCCAGCAGCTCCCGACAGGGCTTTGAAGCTTTCTTT,CASSSRQGFEAFF
TRBJ2-2,-,TRBV9,few,TGTGCCAGCAGCGTTCAGGGATTTGGGACCGGGGAGCTGTTTTTT,CASSVQGFGTGELFF
TRBJ1-4,-,TRBV5-1,-,TGCGCCAGCAGCTTGGGGCGCGGAGGGGTTGGAACTAATGAAAAACTGTTTTTT,CASSLGRGGVGTNEKLFF
TRBJ2-3,TRBD2,TRBV4-1,-,TGCGCCAGCAGCCAAGTTGGGTCTAGCGGGAGATACACAGATACGCAGTATTTT,CASSQVGSSGRYTDTQYF
TRBJ2-7,TRBD2,TRBV28,-,TGTGCCAGCAGTTTATCGACTAGCGGGGGAGTATACGAGCAGTACTTC,CASSLSTSGGVYEQYF
TRBJ2-7,-,TRBV28,-,TGTGCCAGCAGTTCGGCCAGCTCCTACGAGCAGTACTTC,CASSSASSYEQYF
TRBJ2-1,TRBD2,TRBV5-1,-,TGCGCCAGCAGTAGGCGGGAGGTAAAGAATGAGCAGTTCTTC,CASSRREVKNEQFF
TRBJ1-5,-,TRBV18,once,TGTGCCAGCTCACCTACCAGTTATAGCAATCAGCCCCAGCATTTT,CASSPTSYSNQPQHF
TRBJ2-3,TRBD1,TRBV4-2,-,TGTGCCAGCAGCCCTTCATTGGACAGGGGAATGCCAGATACGCAGTATTTT,CASSPSLDRGMPDTQYF
TRBJ1-4,-,TRBV29-1,-,TGCAGCGTAGAGGGGCCTAATGAAAAACTGTTTTTT,CSVEGPNEKLFF
TRBJ1-1,TRBD1,TRBV25-1,-,TGTGCCAGTGGACAGGGATGGACTGAAGCTTTCTTT,CASGQGWTEAFF
TRBJ1-2,-,TRBV6-5,-,TGTGCCAGCAGTTATGATACTAACTATGGCTACACCTTC,CASSYDTNYGYTF
TRBJ1-6,-,TRBV19,-,TGTGCCAGTAGTATAGACGGACTTAATTCACCCCTCCACTTT,CASSIDGLNSPLHF
TRBJ2-3,TRBD2,TRBV5-4,-,TGTGCCAGCAGTCCCCGGCGGGAGGGGAATACGCAGTATTTT,CASSPRREGNTQYF
TRBJ2-1,-,TRBV4-1,-,TGCGCCAGCGCCCAGGCGGGGTTAAGGAATGAGCAGTTCTTC,CASAQAGLRNEQFF
TRBJ2-2,-,TRBV9,-,TGTGCCAGCAGCGCCGAAGCAGGGGAGCTGTTTTTT,CASSAEAGELFF
TRBJ1-4,-,TRBV4-2,-,TGTGCCAGCAGCCCCGGGTCGGATGAAAAACTGTTTTTT,CASSPGSDEKLFF
TRBJ1-5,-,TRBV9,medium-sized,TGTGCCAGCAGCGTAGCGGTGGGTCAGCCCCAGCATTTT,CASSVAVGQPQHF
TRBJ2-2,-,TRBV11-1,-,TGTGCCAGCAGCTTCAGGCATAACACCGGGGAGCTGTTTTTT,CASSFRHNTGELFF
TRBJ2-5,-,TRBV21-1,-,TGTGCCAGCAGCAAAGATTATCCCCCGGGGGCTGGGGAGACCCAGTACTTC,CASSKDYPPGAGETQYF
TRBJ2-3,-,TRBV11-2,-,TGTGCCAGCAGCATACAACCAACAGGGCTGACAGATACGCAGTATTTT,CASSIQPTGLTDTQYF
TRBJ1-5,-,TRBV19,-,TGTGCCAGTAGTATCTGGCAGGGCATTCAGCCCCAGCATTTT,CASSIWQGIQPQHF
TRBJ1-6,-,TRBV5-1,-,TGCGCCAGCAGCCCCCTTGAAACCGATAATTCACCCCTCCACTTT,CASSPLETDNSPLHF
TRBJ2-3,TRBD2,TRBV2,-,TGTGCCAGCAGTGACCTAGCGGGATACACAGATACGCAGTATTTT,CASSDLAGYTDTQYF
TRBJ2-2,-,TRBV18,-,TGTGCCAGCTCACCACCGTGGGGGCTGAACACCGGGGAGCTGTTTTTT,CASSPPWGLNTGELFF
TRBJ2-5,TRBD1,TRBV19,-,TGTGCCAGTACCGTAGGACAGGGGCGAACCCAAGAGACCCAGTACTTC,CASTVGQGRTQETQYF
TRBJ2-3,-,TRBV18,-,TGTGCCAGCTCACCCCCAGGGAGCACAGATACGCAGTATTTT,CASSPPGSTDTQYF
TRBJ2-7,-,TRBV2,-,TGTGCCAGCAGTTCCTCCTACGAGCAGTACTTC,CASSSSYEQYF
TRBJ2-7,-,TRBV28,-,TGTGCCAGCAGTTTATTGTCTGCGGGCGGAGTAGACGAGCAGTACTTC,CASSLLSAGGVDEQYF
TRBJ2-1,-,TRBV9,once,TGTGCCAGCAGCGGCCCCTACAATGAGCAGTTCTTC,CASSGPYNEQFF
TRBJ2-2,-,TRBV19,-,TGTGCCAGTAGTATTAGATTACGGAGCACCGGGGAGCTGTTTTTT,CASSIRLRSTGELFF
TRBJ2-3,TRBD2,TRBV27,-,TGTGCCAGCAGTTTATTCCCAGCGGGAGGGAGTTTTGATACGCAGTATTTT,CASSLFPAGGSFDTQYF
TRBJ2-7,TRBD1,TRBV2,-,TGTGCCAGCAGTGATAGGACAGGGGGCGTGCAGTACTTC,CASSDRTGGVQYF
TRBJ2-1,TRBD2,TRBV28,-,TGTGCCAGCAGATTGGGACTAGCGGGACTTGGTGGGAGGGATGAGCAGTTCTTC,CASRLGLAGLGGRDEQFF
TRBJ2-1,TRBD1,TRBV15,once,TGTGCCACCAGCAGAGATTTAGGACAGGGTGGTCAGTTCTTC,CATSRDLGQGGQFF
TRBJ2-3,-,TRBV5-5,-,TGTGCCAGCAACGGACAGAGGGGCACAGATACGCAGTATTTT,CASNGQRGTDTQYF
TRBJ1-1,-,TRBV6-1,-,TGTGCCAGCAGTAGGGAGTTGAGGGCGTTCACTGAAGCTTTCTTT,CASSRELRAFTEAFF